This entry features one T cell receptor (beta chain) sequence. This clonotype was recorded at least ten times. Its antigen has not been determined. Base qualities are not recorded, but no much larger clone differs from it by a single base. This entry belongs to a study of T cells in Graves' hyperthyroidism and ophthalmopathy (dated by TCRdb to 2018 to 2020). Regarding the research as a whole: Peripheral blood was collected at initial diagnosis, before any treatment. Prospective prediction of ophthalmopathy was tested in an independent validation cohort consisting of under 20 hyperthyroidism patients and some 17 patients who later progressed to ophthalmopathy. After blood sampling, hyperthyroidism patients were treated with methimazole at a starting dose of 30 mg daily, and ophthalmopathy patients were treated with high-dose intravenous methylprednisolone. For training and testing, the roughly 100 patients in the discovery cohort were randomly divided in a 7:3 ratio. To identify distinguishing TCR V-J signatures, a discovery cohort of 90 to 100 patients was used, comprising some 45 with Graves' ophthalmopathy and approximately 57 with stable Graves' hyperthyroidism. In addition, the study compared T-cell repertoires in thyroid tissue and in blood from five to seven Graves' hyperthyroidism patients. The paper reports TCR Vbeta CDR3 sequencing of some 140 peripheral blood samples: 40 to 45 ophthalmopathy, about 75 hyperthyroidism and 17 progressor patients. Results and caveats for the whole study, not just this receptor: In validation, the model predicted progression to ophthalmopathy with around 71% sensitivity and 72% to 85% specificity, a median of 6.5 months before onset. Most expanded thyroid clonotypes (frequency above 0.001) were also found in blood, which suggests that blood repertoires may mirror thyroid immune responses. A 13 V-J signature model separated ophthalmopathy from stable hyperthyroidism, with over 85% sensitivity and approximately 81% specificity in cross-validation and 80%/75% in testing. Sample size was not statistically predetermined, and blinding of investigators to group allocation was not performed.

The CDR3 runs 14 amino acids, cysteine and phenylalanine included. Only CDR3 DNA remains: 42 bases, in frame from the first base. The junction carries 12 bases between V and J, which are trimmed by 8 bases and 0 bases respectively. Based on the germline V gene (reference sequence), the CDR1 and CDR2 sequences are MNHEY and SMNVEV. The TCR beta CDR3 regions were amplified from the RNA transcripts. The TCR CDR3 was subjected to a first round of RT-PCR using the HTBI primer set and the Qiagen OneStep RT-PCR kit. Libraries were constructed in a second round of multiplex PCR, after which size selection and purification were performed. Sequencing of the libraries was done on an Illumina HiSeq2000 using paired-end 100 bp reads. The published analysis was carried out like this. Raw data were processed with SOAPnuke, discarding reads with adapters, uncalled bases, mean Phred below 15, or no exact constant-primer or identifier match. High-quality paired reads were merged with COPE v1.2.5, and unique nucleotide sequences were defined as clonotypes. Clonotypes were aligned to IMGT TRBV, TRBD and TRBJ reference segments using MiTCR v1.1. Analysis was restricted to V-J combinations with a frequency above 0.0001, which covered about 99% of repertoires. A TCS score was defined as the ratio between F50 (clonal expansion) and ExV (chaos), using BLOSUM62-based TCRdist between CDR3 peptides within each V-J. Welch's t-statistics and random forest reduced around 520 V-J features to roughly 13, which were used in a naive Bayes classifier (R e1071). The public reads were reprocessed in TCRdb via fastp at Q25 and MiXCR, keeping in-frame beta chains. Rows are combined by CDR3 protein, so each entry shows the most common genes and DNA. TCRdb's processing, not the study's, gives the V and J calls here. The sample table records more than 500,000 distinct CDR3 sequences; 15% to 20% of these occur just once. The ten largest clones capture around 3.9% of the sample.

Stable Graves' hyperthyroidism was defined as no progression to ophthalmopathy during 18 months of follow-up. The hyperthyroidism patients were between 18 and 65 years old and newly diagnosed, with a disease duration of less than 2 months. The study excluded patients with uncontrolled infections, other autoimmune diseases, pregnancy or lactation. Diagnoses relied on clinical symptoms, serum thyroxine and TRAb, thyroid ultrasound and orbital computed tomography. PBMCs were isolated from about 10 ml of fresh peripheral blood by Ficoll-Paque density gradient centrifugation. Total RNA was extracted using Trizol reagent, and RNA quality was assessed on an Agilent 2100 Bioanalyzer.

The sequence joins TRBV27 to TRBJ2-3; the D gene is perhaps TRBD2, from 6 matching bases. The TCR sequence derives from a woman in her 30s with Graves' hyperthyroidism. Sequencing was done on a sample of blood. This receptor carries the CDR3 CASRTRGSTDTQYF. The sequenced DNA: TGTGCCAGCCGAACCCGGGGGAGCACAGATACGCAGTATTTT.